The 13 T cell receptor beta chains listed next were all sequenced from one sample in a study of T cells after yellow fever vaccination. TCRdb ran MiXCR on the 5' RACE reads and lists one entry per CDR3 protein. The table records more than 450,000 distinct CDR3 sequences, about a fifth of them present only once. Specimen: PBMCs, collected approximately 20 days after the first yellow fever vaccination. The origin of the receptors is a man between 18 and 35 years old who received the YFV17D yellow fever vaccine.

This clonotype was found a few times. The V and J genes are TRBV18 and TRBJ2-3, with D possibly being TRBD1 (6 bases). Germline V gives CDR1 KGHSH, CDR2 LQKENI. The CDR3 is made up of 15 amino acids. Trimming left V 1 base short and J 6 bases short, with 14 bases between. The CDR3 loop is CASSPRLGAKDTQYF. The CDR3 nucleotides read TGTGCCAGCTCACCACGGCTGGGGGCCAAGGATACGCAGTATTTT.

The V gene is TRBV6-2 or TRBV6-3, the J gene TRBJ2-5; D not resolved. Germline V lookup: CDR1 MNHEY, CDR2 SVGEGT. There are 14 residues in the CDR3. Deletions cut 7 bases from V and 3 bases from J, with 15 bases between. Here the CDR3 reads CASKTPIYEETQYF. CDR3 sequence (DNA): TGTGCCAGCAAGACCCCCATCTACGAAGAGACCCAGTACTTC.

The chain links TRBV4-1 to TRBJ1-6; D ambiguous. Germline values: CDR1 MGHRA, CDR2 YSYEKL. CDR3 length: 12 amino acids. Trimming shortened V by 0 bases and J by 14 bases, and 8 bases separated the two germline ends. The CDR3 region has the DNA TGCGCCAGCAGCCAAGACGGGAACACCCTCCACTTT. Its protein is CASSQDGNTLHF.

The chain combines TRBV5-1 with TRBJ2-2; 8 bases map to TRBD1. The CDR3 length is 15 residues. Germline V gene sequence: CDR1 SGHRS, CDR2 YFSETQ. The junction had 4 bases not matched to a gene; V was cut back by 5 bases and J by 1 base. The CDR3 DNA reads TGCGCCAGCAGGCCCACAGGGGGGAACACCGGGGAGCTGTTTTTT. This translates into CASRPTGGNTGELFF.

The genes are TRBV5-4 and TRBJ2-7; 7 bases are shared with TRBD2. The CDR3 extends over 14 amino acids. J lost 5 bases, V lost 3 bases, and 8 bases had no gene match. In germline, CDR1 is SGHNT, CDR2 YYREEE (reference sequence). CDR3 in DNA: TGTGCCAGCAGCTGGGGGGAGGGCTGGGACGAGCAGTACGTC. This encodes CASSWGEGWDEQYV.

The rearrangement uses TRBV2 and TRBJ2-1; D may be TRBD2 (5 bases). Germline V gene sequence: CDR1 SNHLY, CDR2 FYNNEI. The CDR3 spans 14 residues. With 6 bases removed from V and 9 bases from J, the gap between germline ends came to 18 bases. In nucleotides, the CDR3 is TGTGCCAGCAGCCGGGATCAGCTCGTGGGTGAGCAGTTCTTC. Amino acid sequence: CASSRDQLVGEQFF.

This clonotype was recorded at least ten times. The V gene is TRBV25-1, the J gene TRBJ2-5; weak D call: TRBD1 (6 bases). Trimming left V 4 bases short and J 3 bases short, with 9 bases between. This CDR3 has 13 residues. Germline CDR1 reads MGHDK; CDR2 reads SYGVNS. CDR3 region: CASSVPGEETQYF. The CDR3 DNA reads TGTGCCAGCAGTGTGCCAGGGGAAGAGACCCAGTACTTC.

A few counts support this clonotype. J is TRBJ2-1 and V is TRBV2; TRBD2 aligns across 11 bases. Losses at the gene ends were 3 bases for V and 8 bases for J; bases not matched to a gene: 9. In germline, CDR1 is SNHLY, CDR2 FYNNEI. CDR3 length: 16 amino acids. CDR3 DNA: TGTGCCAGCAGTGATAGAGTAGCGGGGGGGGGCGATGAGCAGTTCTTC. This encodes CASSDRVAGGGDEQFF.

The CDR3 loop is CSARGRTEAFF. The CDR3 DNA is TGCAGTGCTAGGGGTCGCACTGAAGCTTTCTTT. The chain employs TRBV20-1 and TRBJ1-1; D gene uncertain. Germline loops: CDR1 DFQATT, CDR2 SNEGSKA (reference sequence). Trimming removed 3 bases at V and 4 bases at J, with 6 bases between. The CDR3 is made up of 11 amino acids.

This clonotype was detected only a few times. The chain combines TRBV2 with TRBJ2-7; D not certain. CDR1 SNHLY and CDR2 FYNNEI come from the germline V gene. This CDR3 is built from 9 residues. CDR3 sequence: CASSPGPAV. In nucleotides, the CDR3 is TGTGCCAGCAGTCCTGGACCCGCGGTT.

This chain joins TRBV20-1 and TRBJ1-5, with TRBD1 as a possible D gene (5 bases). Germline lookup yields CDR1 DFQATT and CDR2 SNEGSKA (reference sequence). This CDR3 contains 10 residues. V was clipped by 6 bases and J by 11 bases, with 11 bases between them. The CDR3 coding sequence is TGCAGTGCGGGGGGAAGGGCCCAGCATTTT. Encoded protein: CSAGGRAQHF.

The rearrangement uses TRBV7-2 and TRBJ2-3; 8 nucleotides align to TRBD2. With V trimmed by 7 bases and J by 10 bases, 13 bases remained unmatched. The CDR3 consists of 14 residues. Germline V CDR1 and CDR2: SGHTA, FQGNSA. The CDR3 DNA reads TGTGCCAGCAACCGAGTTCTGCGGGGGGACGCGCAGTATTTT. Translation: CASNRVLRGDAQYF.

The CDR3 nucleotides read TGTGCCAGCAGCTTCCTAGCGCAGCAGTTCTTC. Its protein is CASSFLAQQFF. The chain combines TRBV7-2 with TRBJ2-1, with a weak D call TRBD2 (6 bases). Germline-derived CDR1 and CDR2 are SGHTA and FQGNSA. The CDR3 has 11 residues. V was shortened by 3 bases and J by 11 bases, with 8 bases between the two germline ends.